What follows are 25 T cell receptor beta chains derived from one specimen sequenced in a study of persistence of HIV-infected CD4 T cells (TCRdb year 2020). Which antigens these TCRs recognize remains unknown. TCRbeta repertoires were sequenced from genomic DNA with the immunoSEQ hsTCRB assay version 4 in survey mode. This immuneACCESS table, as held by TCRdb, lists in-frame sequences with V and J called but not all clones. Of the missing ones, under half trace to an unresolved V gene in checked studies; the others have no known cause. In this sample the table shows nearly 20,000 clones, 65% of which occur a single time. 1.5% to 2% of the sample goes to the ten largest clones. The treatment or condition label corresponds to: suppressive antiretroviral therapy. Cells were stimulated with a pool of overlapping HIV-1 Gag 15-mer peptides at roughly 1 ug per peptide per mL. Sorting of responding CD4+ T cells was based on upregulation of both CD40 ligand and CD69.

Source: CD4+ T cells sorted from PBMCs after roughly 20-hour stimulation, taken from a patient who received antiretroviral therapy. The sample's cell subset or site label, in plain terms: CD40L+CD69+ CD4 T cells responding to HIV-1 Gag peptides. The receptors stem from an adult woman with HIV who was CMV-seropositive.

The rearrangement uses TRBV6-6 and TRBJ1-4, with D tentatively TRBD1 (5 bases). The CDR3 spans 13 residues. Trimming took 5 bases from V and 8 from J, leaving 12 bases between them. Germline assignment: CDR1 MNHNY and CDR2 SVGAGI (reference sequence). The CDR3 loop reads CASSPLEGEKLFF. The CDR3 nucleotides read TGTGCCAGCAGTCCCCTGGAGGGGGAAAAACTGTTTTTT.

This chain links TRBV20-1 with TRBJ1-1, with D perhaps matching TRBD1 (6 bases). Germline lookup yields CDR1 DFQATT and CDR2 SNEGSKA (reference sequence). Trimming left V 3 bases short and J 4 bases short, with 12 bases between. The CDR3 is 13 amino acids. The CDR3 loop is CSASSTGRTEAFF. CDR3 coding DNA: TGCAGTGCTAGTTCGACAGGCCGCACTGAAGCTTTCTTT.

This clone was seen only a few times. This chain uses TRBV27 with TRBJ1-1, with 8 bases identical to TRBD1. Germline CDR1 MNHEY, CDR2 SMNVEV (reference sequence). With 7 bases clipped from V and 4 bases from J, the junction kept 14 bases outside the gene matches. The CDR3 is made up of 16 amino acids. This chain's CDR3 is CASTLTGGNSGTEAFF. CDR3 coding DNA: TGTGCCAGCACCCTCACAGGGGGTAATAGCGGCACTGAAGCTTTCTTT.

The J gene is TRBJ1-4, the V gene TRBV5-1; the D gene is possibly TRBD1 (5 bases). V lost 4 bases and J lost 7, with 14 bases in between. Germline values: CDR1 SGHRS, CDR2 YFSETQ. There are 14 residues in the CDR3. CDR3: CASSTQGRGEKLFF. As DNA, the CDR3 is TGCGCCAGCAGCACCCAGGGAAGGGGTGAAAAACTGTTTTTT.

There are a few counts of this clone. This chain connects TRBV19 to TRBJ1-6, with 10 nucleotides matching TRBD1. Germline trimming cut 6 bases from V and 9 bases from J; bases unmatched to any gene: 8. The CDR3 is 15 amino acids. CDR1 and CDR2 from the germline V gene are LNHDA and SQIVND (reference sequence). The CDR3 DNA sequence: TGTGCCAGTAGCCCACCGGGACAGGGGTTTTCACCCCTCCACTTT. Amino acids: CASSPPGQGFSPLHF. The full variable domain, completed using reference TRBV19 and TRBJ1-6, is DGGITQSPKYLFRKEGQNVTLSCEQNLNHDAMYWYRQDPGQGLRLIYYSQIVNDFQKGDIAEGYSVSREKKESFPLTVTSAQKNPTAFYLCASSPPGQGFSPLHFGNGTRLTVT.

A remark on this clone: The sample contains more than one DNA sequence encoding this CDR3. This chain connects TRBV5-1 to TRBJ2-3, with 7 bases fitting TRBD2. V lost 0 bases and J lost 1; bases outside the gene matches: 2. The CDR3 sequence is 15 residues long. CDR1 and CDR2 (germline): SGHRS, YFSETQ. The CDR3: CASSLDRGGTDTQYF. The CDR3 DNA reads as TGCGCCAGCAGCTTGGATCGGGGGGGCACAGATACGCAGTATTTT.

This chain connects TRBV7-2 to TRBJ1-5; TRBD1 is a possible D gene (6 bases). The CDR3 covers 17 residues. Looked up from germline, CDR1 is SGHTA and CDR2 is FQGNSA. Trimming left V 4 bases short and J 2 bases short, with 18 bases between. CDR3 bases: TGTGCCAGCAGCTCAAACCGGCGAGGGGGGGGCAATCAGCCCCAGCATTTT. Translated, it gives CASSSNRRGGGNQPQHF. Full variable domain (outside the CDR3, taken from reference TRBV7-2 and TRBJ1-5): GAGVSQSPSNKVTEKGKDVELRCDPISGHTALYWYRQSLGQGLEFLIYFQGNSAPDKSGLPSDRFSAERTGGSVSTLTIQRTQQEDSAVYLCASSSNRRGGGNQPQHFGDGTRLSIL.

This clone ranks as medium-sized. CDR3 sequence reads: CASSSSPALHF. CDR3 bases: TGTGCCAGCAGCTCGAGCCCAGCCCTCCACTTT. The chain employs TRBV7-8 and TRBJ1-6; no definite D call. The germline CDR1 and CDR2 sequences are SGHVS and FQNEAQ. The CDR3 is 11 amino acids. V was clipped by 4 bases and J by 14 bases, with 9 bases between them. The full variable domain, completed using reference TRBV7-8 and TRBJ1-6, is GAGVSQSPRYKVAKRGQDVALRCDPISGHVSLFWYQQALGQGPEFLTYFQNEAQLDKSGLPSDRFFAERPEGSVSTLKIQRTQQEDSAVYLCASSSSPALHFGNGTRLTVT.

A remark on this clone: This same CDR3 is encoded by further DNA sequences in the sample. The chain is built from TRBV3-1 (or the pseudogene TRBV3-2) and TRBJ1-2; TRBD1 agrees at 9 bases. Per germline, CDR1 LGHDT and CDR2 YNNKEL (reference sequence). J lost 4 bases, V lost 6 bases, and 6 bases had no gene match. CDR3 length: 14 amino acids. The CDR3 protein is CASSPGTGSYGYTF. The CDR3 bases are TGTGCCAGCAGTCCCGGGACAGGGAGCTATGGCTACACCTTC.

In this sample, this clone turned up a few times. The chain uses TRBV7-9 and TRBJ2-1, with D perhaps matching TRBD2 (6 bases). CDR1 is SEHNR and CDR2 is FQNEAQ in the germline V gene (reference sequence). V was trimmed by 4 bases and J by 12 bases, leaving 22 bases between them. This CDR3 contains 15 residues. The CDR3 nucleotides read TGTGCCAGCAGCTATAGCGGCCAGGAAGTATATGGGCAGTTCTTC. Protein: CASSYSGQEVYGQFF.

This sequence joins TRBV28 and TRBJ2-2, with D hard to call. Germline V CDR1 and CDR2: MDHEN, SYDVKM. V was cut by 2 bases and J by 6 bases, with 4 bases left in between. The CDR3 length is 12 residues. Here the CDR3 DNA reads TGTGCCAGCAGTTTAAGGGCCGGGGAGCTGTTTTTT. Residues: CASSLRAGELFF.

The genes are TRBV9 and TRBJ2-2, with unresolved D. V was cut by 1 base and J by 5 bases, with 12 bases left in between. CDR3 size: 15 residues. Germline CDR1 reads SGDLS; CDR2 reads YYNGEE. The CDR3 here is CASSVTDEMTGELFF. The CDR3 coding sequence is TGTGCCAGCAGCGTAACGGACGAGATGACCGGGGAGCTGTTTTTT.

The CDR3 here is CAISAGLPGSGNTIYF. CDR3 nucleotide sequence: TGTGCCATCAGTGCGGGACTCCCTGGCTCTGGAAACACCATATATTTT. This rearrangement joins TRBV10-3 to TRBJ1-3, with D maybe TRBD1 (5 bases). Germline CDR1 reads ENHRY; CDR2 reads SYGVKD. V lost 4 bases and J 0 bases, leaving 13 bases between the germline ends. The CDR3 is 16 residues long.

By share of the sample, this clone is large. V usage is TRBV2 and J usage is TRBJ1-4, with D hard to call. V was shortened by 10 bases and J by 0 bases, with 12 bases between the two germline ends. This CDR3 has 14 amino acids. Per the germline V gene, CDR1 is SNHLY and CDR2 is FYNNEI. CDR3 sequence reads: CATTIGTTNEKLFF. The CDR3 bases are TGTGCCACCACGATCGGCACAACTAATGAAAAACTGTTTTTT.

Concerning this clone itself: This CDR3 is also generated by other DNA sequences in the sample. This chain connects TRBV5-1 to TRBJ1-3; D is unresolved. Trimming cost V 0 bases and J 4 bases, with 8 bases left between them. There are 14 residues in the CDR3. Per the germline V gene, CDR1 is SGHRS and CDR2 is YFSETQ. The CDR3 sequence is CASSLATAGNTIYF. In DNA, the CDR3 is TGCGCCAGCAGCTTGGCTACGGCCGGAAACACCATATATTTT.

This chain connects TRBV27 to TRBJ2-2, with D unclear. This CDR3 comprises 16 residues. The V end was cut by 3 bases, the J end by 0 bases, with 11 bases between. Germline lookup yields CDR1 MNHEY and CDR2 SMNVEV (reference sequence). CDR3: CASSFLSVANTGELFF. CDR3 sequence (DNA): TGTGCCAGCAGTTTTTTGTCTGTGGCGAACACCGGGGAGCTGTTTTTT.

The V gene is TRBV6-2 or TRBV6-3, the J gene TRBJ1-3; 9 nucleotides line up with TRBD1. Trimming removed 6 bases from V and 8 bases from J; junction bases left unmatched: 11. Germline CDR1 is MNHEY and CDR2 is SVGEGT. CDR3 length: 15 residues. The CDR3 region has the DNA TGTGCCAGCAGCCCCAGGACAGGGGTGGGCTACACCATATATTTT. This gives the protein CASSPRTGVGYTIYF.

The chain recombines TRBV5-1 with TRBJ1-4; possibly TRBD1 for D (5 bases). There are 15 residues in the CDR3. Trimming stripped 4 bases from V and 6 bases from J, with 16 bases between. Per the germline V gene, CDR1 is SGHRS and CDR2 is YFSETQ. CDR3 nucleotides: TGCGCCAGCAGCCTATACGGGGGTCTGGATGAAAAACTGTTTTTT. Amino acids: CASSLYGGLDEKLFF.

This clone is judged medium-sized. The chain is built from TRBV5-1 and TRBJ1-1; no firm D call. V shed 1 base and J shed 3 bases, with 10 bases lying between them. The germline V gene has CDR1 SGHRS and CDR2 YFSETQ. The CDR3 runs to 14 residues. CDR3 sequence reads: CASSLLSGHTEAFF. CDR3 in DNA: TGCGCCAGCAGCTTGCTTTCAGGCCACACTGAAGCTTTCTTT.

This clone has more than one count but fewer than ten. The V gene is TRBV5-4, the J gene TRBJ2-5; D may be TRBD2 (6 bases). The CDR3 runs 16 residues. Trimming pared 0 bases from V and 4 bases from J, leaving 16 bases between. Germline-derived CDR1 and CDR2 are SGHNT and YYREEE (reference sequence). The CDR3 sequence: CASSLAVGGVRETQYF. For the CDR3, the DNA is TGTGCCAGCAGCTTGGCAGTGGGAGGAGTTCGAGAGACCCAGTACTTC.

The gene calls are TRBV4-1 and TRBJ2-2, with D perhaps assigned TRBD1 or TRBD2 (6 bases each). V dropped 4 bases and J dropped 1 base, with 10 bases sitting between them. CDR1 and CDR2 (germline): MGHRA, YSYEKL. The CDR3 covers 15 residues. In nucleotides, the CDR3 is TGCGCCAGCAGCCCACGGGGGCAGAACACCGGGGAGCTGTTTTTT. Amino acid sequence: CASSPRGQNTGELFF.

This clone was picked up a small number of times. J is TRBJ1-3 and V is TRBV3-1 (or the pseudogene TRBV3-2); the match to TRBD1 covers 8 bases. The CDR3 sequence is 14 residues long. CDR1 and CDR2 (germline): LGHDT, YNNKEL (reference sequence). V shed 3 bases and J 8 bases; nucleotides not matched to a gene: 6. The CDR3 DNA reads TGTGCCAGCAGCCACGCTACAGGGGGGTACACCATATATTTT. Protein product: CASSHATGGYTIYF.

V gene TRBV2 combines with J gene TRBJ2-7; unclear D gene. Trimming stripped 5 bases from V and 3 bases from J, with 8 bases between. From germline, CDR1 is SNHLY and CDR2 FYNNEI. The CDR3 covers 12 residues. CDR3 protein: CASSWRDYEQYV. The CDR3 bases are TGTGCCAGCAGTTGGAGAGACTACGAGCAGTACGTC.

CDR3 region: CASSQDSGGTRGNEQFF. The DNA of the CDR3 is TGCGCCAGCAGCCAAGATTCGGGGGGGACTAGGGGCAATGAGCAGTTCTTC. The V gene is TRBV4-1, the J gene TRBJ2-1; 8 bases fit TRBD2. The ends lost 0 bases at V and 6 bases at J; junction bases unmatched: 10. The CDR3 covers 17 residues. CDR1 is MGHRA, CDR2 YSYEKL, per germline.

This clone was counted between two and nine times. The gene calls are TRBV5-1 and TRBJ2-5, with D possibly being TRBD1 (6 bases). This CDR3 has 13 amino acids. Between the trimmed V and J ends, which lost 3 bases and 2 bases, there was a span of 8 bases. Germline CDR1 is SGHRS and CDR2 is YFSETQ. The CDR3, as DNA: TGCGCCAGCAGCTCAACAGGGCAAGAGACCCAGTACTTC. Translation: CASSSTGQETQYF.